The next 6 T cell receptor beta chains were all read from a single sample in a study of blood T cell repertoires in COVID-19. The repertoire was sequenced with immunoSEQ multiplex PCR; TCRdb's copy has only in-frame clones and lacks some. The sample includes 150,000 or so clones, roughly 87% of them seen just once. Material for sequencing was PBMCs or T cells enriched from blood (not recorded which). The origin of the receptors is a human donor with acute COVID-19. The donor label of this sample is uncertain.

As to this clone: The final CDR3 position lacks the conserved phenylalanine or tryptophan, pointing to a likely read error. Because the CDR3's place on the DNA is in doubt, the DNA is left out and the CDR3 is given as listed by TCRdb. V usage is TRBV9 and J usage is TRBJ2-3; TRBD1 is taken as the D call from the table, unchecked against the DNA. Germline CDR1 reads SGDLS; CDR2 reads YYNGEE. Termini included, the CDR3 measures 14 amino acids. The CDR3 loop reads CASSTAPQGARPHL.

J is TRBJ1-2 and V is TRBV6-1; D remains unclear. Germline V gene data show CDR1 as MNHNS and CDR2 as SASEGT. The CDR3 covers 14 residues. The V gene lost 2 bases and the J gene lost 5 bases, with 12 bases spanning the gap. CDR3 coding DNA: TGTGCCAGCAGTGAACCCTTCAACACGTATGGCTACACCTTC. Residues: CASSEPFNTYGYTF.

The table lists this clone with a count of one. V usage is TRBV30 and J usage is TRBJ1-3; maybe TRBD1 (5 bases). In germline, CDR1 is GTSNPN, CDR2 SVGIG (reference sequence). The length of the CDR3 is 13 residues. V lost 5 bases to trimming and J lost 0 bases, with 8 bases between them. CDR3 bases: TGTGCCTGGGGGGCCCTCTCTGGAAACACCATATATTTT. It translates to CAWGALSGNTIYF.

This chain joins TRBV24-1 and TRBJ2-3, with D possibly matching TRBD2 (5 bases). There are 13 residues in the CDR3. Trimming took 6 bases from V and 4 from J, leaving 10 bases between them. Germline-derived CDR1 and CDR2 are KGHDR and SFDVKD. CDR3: CATSPRAADTQYF. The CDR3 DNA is TGTGCCACCAGTCCGAGGGCGGCAGATACGCAGTATTTT.

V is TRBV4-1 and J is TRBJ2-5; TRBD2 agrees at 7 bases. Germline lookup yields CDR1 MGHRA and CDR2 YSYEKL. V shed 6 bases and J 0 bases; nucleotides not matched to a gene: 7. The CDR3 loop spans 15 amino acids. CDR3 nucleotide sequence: TGCGCCAGCAGTTCGCGGGGGTATTACCAAGAGACCCAGTACTTC. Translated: CASSSRGYYQETQYF.

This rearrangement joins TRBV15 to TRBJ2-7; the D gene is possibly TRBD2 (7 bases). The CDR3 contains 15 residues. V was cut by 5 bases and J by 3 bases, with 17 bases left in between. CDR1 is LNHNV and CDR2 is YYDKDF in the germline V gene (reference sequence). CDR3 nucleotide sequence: TGTGCCACCAGCTTGGGGGGGGCATCCGACTACGAGCAGTACTTC. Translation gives CATSLGGASDYEQYF.